This TCR beta chain was documented in a study of beta chain features in type 1 diabetes. Study overall: Sorted cell examination encompassed approximately 110 million cells across all samples.

To note about this clone: The antigen remains undetermined.

The sequenced template was cDNA made from the entire isolated RNA. Naive, central memory and regulatory T cell samples produced a mean of roughly 3.5 million reads. Some clones are missing from TCRdb's copy, which holds only in-frame ones; the method was immunoSEQ multiplex PCR. This sample carries hundreds of thousands of clones, approximately 30% of them seen once, and the ten largest clones take about 0.065%. This CDR3 has 16 residues. Looked up from germline, CDR1 is SGHTA and CDR2 is FQGNSA. The ends were cut back, 5 bases at V and 0 bases at J, with 15 bases in the middle. Regarding the study as a whole: When VDJ junctions were examined, type 1 diabetes patients showed fewer insertions and more deletions.

Every donor provided one heparinised blood draw, which averaged about 110 mL. The genes are TRBV7-2 and TRBJ2-3; D perhaps matches TRBD1 (6 bases). Material for sequencing was naive CD4+ T cells from blood. This TCR came from a man between 18 and 35 years old in good health. The CDR3 DNA reads TGTGCCAGCAGCGCGTGGGGGCCTACTAGCACAGATACGCAGTATTTT. Protein: CASSAWGPTSTDTQYF.